This paragraph covers one TCR beta chain sequence. The record originates from a study of T cell responses to AZD1222 COVID-19 vaccine. Germline V lookup: CDR1 SGDLS, CDR2 YYNGEE. Trimming removed 0 bases from V and 3 bases from J, with 2 bases in between. The CDR3 consists of 12 residues. Sequencing used immunoSEQ multiplex PCR; TCRdb keeps in-frame clones, though not all of them. The data hold about 120,000 clones, with 80% to 90% observed a single time. The sequence was collected from an adult in good health. Sequences were derived from peripheral blood, sampled on day 0 of MenACWY control vaccination. V gene TRBV9 combines with J gene TRBJ2-3; no clear D gene. CDR3 sequence reads: CASSVATDTQYF. The DNA of the CDR3 is TGTGCCAGCAGCGTAGCGACAGATACGCAGTATTTT.